This T cell receptor (beta chain) was profiled in a study of human T cells and chemical hapten exposure. This clonotype occurred many times. Unfractionated whole blood was the source of the extracted total RNA. Losses at the gene ends were 4 bases for V and 4 bases for J; bases not matched to a gene: 9. Germline V gene lookup returns CDR1 KGHSH and CDR2 LQKENI. The CDR3 consists of 16 residues. MiXCR, run by TCRdb on the 5' RACE reads, gives a single entry per CDR3 protein. Of about 140,000 distinct CDR3 sequences in the sample, about 4.3% were seen once. This TCR came from a female donor in good health. The chain employs TRBV18 and TRBJ1-3, with 8 nucleotides matching TRBD1. The DNA for the CDR3 is TGTGCCAGCTCACACGGCCGGTGGGACAGGGGAAACACCATATATTTT. Residues: CASSHGRWDRGNTIYF.